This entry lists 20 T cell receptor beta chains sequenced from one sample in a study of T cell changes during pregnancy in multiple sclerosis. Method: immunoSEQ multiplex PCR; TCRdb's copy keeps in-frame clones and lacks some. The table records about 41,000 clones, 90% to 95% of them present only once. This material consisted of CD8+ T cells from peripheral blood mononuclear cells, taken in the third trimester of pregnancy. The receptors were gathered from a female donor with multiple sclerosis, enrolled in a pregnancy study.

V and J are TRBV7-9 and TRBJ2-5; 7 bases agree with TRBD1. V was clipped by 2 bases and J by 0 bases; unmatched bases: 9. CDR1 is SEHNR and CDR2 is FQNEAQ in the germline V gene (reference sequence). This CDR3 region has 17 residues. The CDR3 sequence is CASSLLGTATYQETQYF. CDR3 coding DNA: TGTGCCAGCAGCTTATTAGGGACAGCCACGTACCAAGAGACCCAGTACTTC.

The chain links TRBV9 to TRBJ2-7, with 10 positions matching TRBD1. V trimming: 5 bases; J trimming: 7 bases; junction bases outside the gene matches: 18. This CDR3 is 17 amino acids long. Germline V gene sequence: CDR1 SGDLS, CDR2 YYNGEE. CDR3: CASRLTGGQGPKGEQYF. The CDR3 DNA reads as TGTGCCAGCAGATTGACGGGGGGACAGGGGCCTAAGGGGGAGCAGTACTTC.

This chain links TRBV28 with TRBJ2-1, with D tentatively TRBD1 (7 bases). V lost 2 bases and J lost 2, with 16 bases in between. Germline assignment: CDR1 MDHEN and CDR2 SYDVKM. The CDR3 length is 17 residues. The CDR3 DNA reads TGTGCCAGCAGTTTAGGAACGACAGGGAGGACCTACAATGAGCAGTTCTTC. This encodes CASSLGTTGRTYNEQFF.

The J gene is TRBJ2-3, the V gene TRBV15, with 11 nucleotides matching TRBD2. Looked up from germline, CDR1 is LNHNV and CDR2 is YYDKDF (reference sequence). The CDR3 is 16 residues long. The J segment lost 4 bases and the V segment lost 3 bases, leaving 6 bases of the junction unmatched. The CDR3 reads CATSSGSGRAADTQYF. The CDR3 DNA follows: TGTGCCACCAGCAGTGGTAGCGGGAGGGCCGCAGATACGCAGTATTTT.

The CDR3 DNA reads as TGTGCCAGCCACCCAACGTCAGGGGGGAACACTGAAGCTTTCTTT. Protein sequence: CASHPTSGGNTEAFF. The rearrangement joins TRBV6-5 to TRBJ1-1; TRBD1 aligns across 7 bases. The V gene end was trimmed by 8 bases and the J gene end by 1 base; junction bases not matched to a gene: 10. CDR3 length: 15 amino acids. Germline V gene sequence: CDR1 MNHEY, CDR2 SVGAGI.

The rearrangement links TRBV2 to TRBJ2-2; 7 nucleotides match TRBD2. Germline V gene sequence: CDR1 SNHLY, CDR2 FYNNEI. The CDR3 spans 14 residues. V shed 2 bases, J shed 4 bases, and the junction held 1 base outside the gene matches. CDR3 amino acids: CASSEPSGTGELFF. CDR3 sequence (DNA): TGTGCCAGCAGTGAACCTAGCGGCACCGGGGAGCTGTTTTTT.

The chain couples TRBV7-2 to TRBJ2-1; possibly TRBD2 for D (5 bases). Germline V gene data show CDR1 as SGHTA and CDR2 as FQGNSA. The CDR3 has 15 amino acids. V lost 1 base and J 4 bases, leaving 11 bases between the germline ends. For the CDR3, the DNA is TGTGCCAGCAGCTTAGATATTAGCGATTACAATGAGCAGTTCTTC. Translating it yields CASSLDISDYNEQFF.

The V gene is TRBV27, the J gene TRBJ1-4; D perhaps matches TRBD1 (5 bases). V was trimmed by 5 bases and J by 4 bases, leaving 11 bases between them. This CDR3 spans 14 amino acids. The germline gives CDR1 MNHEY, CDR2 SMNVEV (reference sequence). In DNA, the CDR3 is TGTGCCAGCAGTCTCAGGGAATTTAATGAAAAACTGTTTTTT. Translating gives CASSLREFNEKLFF.

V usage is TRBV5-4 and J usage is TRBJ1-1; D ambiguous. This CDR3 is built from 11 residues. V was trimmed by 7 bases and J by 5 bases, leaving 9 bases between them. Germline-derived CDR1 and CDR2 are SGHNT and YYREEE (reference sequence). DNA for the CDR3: TGTGCCAGCGGCGAGGGAACTGAAGCTTTCTTT. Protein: CASGEGTEAFF.

CDR3 sequence (DNA): TGTGCCAGCAGCGGGGCCGGGGGGCGCAGCTACGAGCAGTACTTC. Its translation is CASSGAGGRSYEQYF. The V gene is TRBV7-9, the J gene TRBJ2-7, with D possibly TRBD2 on 7 matching bases. Trimming shortened V by 5 bases and J by 3 bases, and 17 bases separated the two germline ends. CDR3 length: 15 amino acids. Looked up from germline, CDR1 is SEHNR and CDR2 is FQNEAQ (reference sequence).

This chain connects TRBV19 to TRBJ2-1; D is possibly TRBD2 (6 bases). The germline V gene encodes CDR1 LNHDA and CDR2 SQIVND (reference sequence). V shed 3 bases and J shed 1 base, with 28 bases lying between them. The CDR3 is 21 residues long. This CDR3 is CASSILLAVGGSAGSYNEQFF. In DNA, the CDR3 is TGTGCCAGTAGTATCCTCCTCGCGGTCGGGGGTTCGGCAGGGTCCTACAATGAGCAGTTCTTC.

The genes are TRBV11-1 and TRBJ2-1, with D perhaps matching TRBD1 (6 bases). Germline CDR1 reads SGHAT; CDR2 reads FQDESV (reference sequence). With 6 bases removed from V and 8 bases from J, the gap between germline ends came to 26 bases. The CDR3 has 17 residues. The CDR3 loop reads CASSFPQTGSTRDEQFF. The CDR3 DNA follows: TGTGCCAGCAGTTTTCCCCAAACAGGGTCAACCCGGGATGAGCAGTTCTTC.

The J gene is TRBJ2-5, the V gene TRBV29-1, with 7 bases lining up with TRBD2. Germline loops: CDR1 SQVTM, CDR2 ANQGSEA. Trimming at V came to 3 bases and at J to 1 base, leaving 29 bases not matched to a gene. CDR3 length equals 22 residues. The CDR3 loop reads CSVDGRNGYRGTNGKPQETQYF. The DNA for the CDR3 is TGCAGCGTTGATGGTCGAAATGGGTATCGGGGGACTAATGGAAAGCCCCAAGAGACCCAGTACTTC.

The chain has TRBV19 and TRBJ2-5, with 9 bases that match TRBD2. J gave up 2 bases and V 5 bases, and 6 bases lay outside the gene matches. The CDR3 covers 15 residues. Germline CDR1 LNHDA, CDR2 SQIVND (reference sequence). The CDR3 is CASSFAGGTQETQYF. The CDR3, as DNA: TGTGCCAGTAGTTTTGCGGGAGGGACTCAAGAGACCCAGTACTTC. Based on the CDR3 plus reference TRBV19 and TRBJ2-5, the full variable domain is DGGITQSPKYLFRKEGQNVTLSCEQNLNHDAMYWYRQDPGQGLRLIYYSQIVNDFQKGDIAEGYSVSREKKESFPLTVTSAQKNPTAFYLCASSFAGGTQETQYFGPGTRLLVL.

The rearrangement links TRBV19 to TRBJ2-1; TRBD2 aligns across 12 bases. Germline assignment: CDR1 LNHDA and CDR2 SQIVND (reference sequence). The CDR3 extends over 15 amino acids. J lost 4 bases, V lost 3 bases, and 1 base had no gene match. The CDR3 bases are TGTGCCAGTAGTATGCTAGCGGGAGGGTACAATGAGCAGTTCTTC. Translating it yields CASSMLAGGYNEQFF.

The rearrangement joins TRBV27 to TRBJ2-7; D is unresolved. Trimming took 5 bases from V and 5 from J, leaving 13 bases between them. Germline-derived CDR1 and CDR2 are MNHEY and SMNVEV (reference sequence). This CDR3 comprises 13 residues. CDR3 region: CASSPLENNEQYF. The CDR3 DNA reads TGTGCCAGCAGTCCGCTAGAGAATAACGAGCAGTACTTC.

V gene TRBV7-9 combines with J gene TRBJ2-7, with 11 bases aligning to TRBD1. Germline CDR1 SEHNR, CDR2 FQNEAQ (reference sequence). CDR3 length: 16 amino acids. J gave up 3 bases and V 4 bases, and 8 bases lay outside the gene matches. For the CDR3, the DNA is TGTGCCAGCAGCTCCTTCGAGGACAGGGGGCTCTACGAGCAGTACTTC. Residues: CASSSFEDRGLYEQYF.

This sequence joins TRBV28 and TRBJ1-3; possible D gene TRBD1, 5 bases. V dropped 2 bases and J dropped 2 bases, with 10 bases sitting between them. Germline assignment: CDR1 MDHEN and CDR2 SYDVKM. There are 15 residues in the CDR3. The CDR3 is CASSLGPGAGNTIYF. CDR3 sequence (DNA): TGTGCCAGCAGTTTAGGCCCGGGGGCTGGAAACACCATATATTTT.

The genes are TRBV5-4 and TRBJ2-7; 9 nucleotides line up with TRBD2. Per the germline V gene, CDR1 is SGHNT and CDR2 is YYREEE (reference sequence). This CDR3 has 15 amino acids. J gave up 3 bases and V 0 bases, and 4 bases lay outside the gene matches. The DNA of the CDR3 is TGTGCCAGCAGCTTGGGTAGCGGGGGACACTACGAGCAGTACTTC. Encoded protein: CASSLGSGGHYEQYF.

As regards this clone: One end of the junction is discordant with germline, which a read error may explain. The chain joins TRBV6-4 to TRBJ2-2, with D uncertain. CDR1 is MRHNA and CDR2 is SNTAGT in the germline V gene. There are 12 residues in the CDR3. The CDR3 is CASSDNTEELFF. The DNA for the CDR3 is TGTGCCAGCAGTGACAACACCGAGGAGCTGTTTTTT.